Below, 20 T cell receptor beta chains from the same sample are listed, as sequenced in a study of molecular identifiers for immune sequencing clone quantification. MiXCR, applied by TCRdb to the PCR reads, yields one record per CDR3 protein. The table lists fewer than 350,000 distinct CDR3 sequences, about a fifth of them singletons. The specimen sequenced was naive CD8+ T cells from blood, with Jurkat cell RNA spiked in. Subset here: FACS-sorted CD8+CD4-CCR7+CD45RA+ naive T cells. Receptor source: a human donor in good health. Some libraries in this study had Jurkat cell RNA spiked in.

This clonotype was recorded many times. The chain is built from TRBV20-1 and TRBJ1-4; D gene unclear. The CDR3 contains 14 residues. Germline CDR1 reads DFQATT; CDR2 reads SNEGSKA (reference sequence). Trimming cost V 0 bases and J 3 bases, with 8 bases left between them. CDR3 region: CSAREADPNEKLFF. CDR3 bases: TGCAGTGCTAGAGAGGCAGATCCTAATGAAAAACTGTTTTTT.

This clonotype was detected ten times or more. CDR3 nucleotides: TGTGCCAGCAGTTCGGACAGGGGGGAACTGTTTTTT. Its protein is CASSSDRGELFF. The chain is built from TRBV12-3 or TRBV12-4 and TRBJ1-4; 10 positions match TRBD1. The CDR3 spans 12 residues. With V trimmed by 4 bases and J by 12 bases, 2 bases remained unmatched.

This clonotype was counted ten times or more. V is TRBV9 and J is TRBJ2-3; D call uncertain. Germline V gene lookup returns CDR1 SGDLS and CDR2 YYNGEE. V was shortened by 3 bases and J by 7 bases, with 12 bases between the two germline ends. This CDR3 contains 13 residues. The CDR3 DNA follows: TGTGCCAGCAGCGGATCTTTTTCGAATACGCAGTATTTT. This translates into CASSGSFSNTQYF.

This clonotype has at least ten counts. CDR3 region: CASSFYARSTEAFF. CDR3 DNA: TGTGCCAGCAGTTTTTACGCAAGGTCTACTGAAGCTTTCTTT. The chain has TRBV12-3 or TRBV12-4 and TRBJ1-1, with unresolved D. V was cut by 3 bases and J by 5 bases, with 13 bases left in between. The CDR3 is 14 amino acids.

This clonotype was seen many times. The CDR3 protein is CASSLSAGELFF. CDR3 bases: TGTGCCAGCAGTTTATCGGCCGGGGAGCTGTTTTTT. The chain combines TRBV27 with TRBJ2-2, with D unclear. Germline CDR1 MNHEY, CDR2 SMNVEV (reference sequence). Trimming took 0 bases from V and 6 from J, leaving 2 bases between them. This CDR3 has 12 amino acids.

This clonotype was detected ten times or more. This chain uses TRBV6-5 with TRBJ2-3; 8 bases are shared with TRBD2. This CDR3 contains 14 residues. V dropped 10 bases and J dropped 0; count of bases not matched to a gene: 6. Germline CDR1 is MNHEY and CDR2 is SVGAGI. This CDR3 reads CATNGGGSTDTQYF. The CDR3 region has the DNA TGTGCCACCAACGGGGGGGGCAGCACAGATACGCAGTATTTT.

In regard to this clonotype: One base away lies a much larger clone, so this may be a sequencing read error. CDR3: CSVEGLAGDAYEQYF. As DNA, the CDR3 is TGCAGCGTTGAGGGACTAGCGGGGGATGCCTACGAGCAGTACTTC. This chain connects TRBV29-1 to TRBJ2-7; 14 nucleotides align to TRBD2. This CDR3 region has 15 residues. The V gene's germline CDR1 is SQVTM and CDR2 ANQGSEA. Trimming at V came to 3 bases and at J to 2 bases, leaving 3 bases not matched to a gene.

Worth noting for this clonotype: A read error is possible here, since a much larger clone lies one base away. J is TRBJ1-6 and V is TRBV30; D might be TRBD1 (6 bases). Germline lookup yields CDR1 GTSNPN and CDR2 SVGIG (reference sequence). The CDR3 sequence is 13 residues long. The V gene lost 4 bases and the J gene lost 9 bases, with 13 bases spanning the gap. In DNA form, the CDR3 reads TGTGCCTGGACAGGGGATTCCGGTTCACCCCTCCACTTT. Translated: CAWTGDSGSPLHF.

This clonotype showed up many times. The rearrangement joins TRBV5-1 to TRBJ2-1, with D perhaps matching TRBD1 (5 bases). V shed 6 bases and J shed 4 bases, with 17 bases lying between them. Looked up from germline, CDR1 is SGHRS and CDR2 is YFSETQ. This CDR3 region has 15 residues. The CDR3 region is CASTLSQGSYNEQFF. DNA of the CDR3: TGCGCCAGCACCCTGTCCCAGGGTTCTTACAATGAGCAGTTCTTC.

On this clonotype itself: A much larger clone lies a single base off, so this may be a read error. The chain couples TRBV28 to TRBJ1-2; D gene ambiguous. The CDR3 is 14 residues long. CDR1 and CDR2 from the germline V gene are MDHEN and SYDVKM. The CDR3, as DNA: TGTGCCGGCAGTTTAATGGCAGCCAGCTATGGCTACACCTTC. Translating it yields CAGSLMAASYGYTF.

This chain connects TRBV6-2 or TRBV6-3 to TRBJ2-1; 12 nucleotides align to TRBD1. The germline CDR1 and CDR2 sequences are MNHEY and SVGEGT. The CDR3 length is 14 residues. V lost 7 bases, J lost 9 bases, and 7 bases stayed unmatched. CDR3 protein: CASNLGTGGTEQFF. The CDR3, as DNA: TGTGCCAGCAACTTAGGGACAGGGGGCACTGAGCAGTTCTTC.

This clonotype was counted ten times or more. The V call is TRBV7-6, the J call TRBJ2-3; 7 nucleotides align to TRBD2. Germline CDR1 reads SGHVS; CDR2 reads FNYEAQ. With V trimmed by 5 bases and J by 4 bases, 6 bases remained unmatched. The CDR3 runs to 14 residues. The CDR3 bases are TGTGCCAGCAGCCGTTATGGGGGGGCAGATACGCAGTATTTT. It translates to CASSRYGGADTQYF.

Comment on this clonotype: At one of its ends the junction is not consistent with the germline gene, which may arise from a read error. The chain joins TRBV6-4 to TRBJ1-4, with a weak D call TRBD1 (5 bases). This CDR3 comprises 15 residues. CDR1 and CDR2 (germline): MRHNA, SNTAGT. In DNA form, the CDR3 reads TGTGCCAGCAGTCCTACCGGGACCGGTAATGAAAAACTGTCTTTT. As protein: CASSPTGTGNEKLSF.

The sample holds many counts of this clonotype. The chain employs TRBV3-1 and TRBJ1-1; D not resolved. Trimming pared 0 bases from V and 5 bases from J, leaving 16 bases between. The V gene's germline CDR1 is LGHDT and CDR2 YNNKEL (reference sequence). This CDR3 has 16 residues. The CDR3 sequence is CASSQDIGRLGTEAFF. The CDR3 DNA sequence: TGTGCCAGCAGCCAAGATATAGGGCGATTGGGGACTGAAGCTTTCTTT.

A remark on this clonotype: Since a much larger clone is just one base distant, this may be a read error. J is TRBJ1-1 and V is TRBV30; D is undetermined. Deletions cut 4 bases from V and 2 bases from J, with 14 bases between. Germline values: CDR1 GTSNPN, CDR2 SVGIG (reference sequence). The CDR3 has 14 residues. CDR3 residues: CAWKWRGYNTEAFF. The CDR3 region has the DNA TGTGCCTGGAAGTGGCGAGGCTATAACACTGAAGCTTTCTTT.

The table lists this clonotype with a count of one. The chain is built from TRBV4-1 and TRBJ2-5; 7 bases align to TRBD2. The CDR3 length is 15 residues. CDR1 and CDR2 (germline): MGHRA, YSYEKL. Trimming cost V 6 bases and J 5 bases; bases outside gene matches: 12. The CDR3 here is CASSPLWGGDETQYF. CDR3 in DNA: TGCGCCAGCAGTCCCCTGTGGGGGGGGGATGAGACCCAGTACTTC.

This clonotype was detected many times. CDR3 coding DNA: TGTGCCAGTAGCCCCTCTCCGAACGGATACTACGAGCAGTACTTC. This encodes CASSPSPNGYYEQYF. The genes are TRBV19 and TRBJ2-7; D remains ambiguous. CDR1 is LNHDA and CDR2 is SQIVND in the germline V gene (reference sequence). The CDR3 length is 15 residues. The V end was cut by 6 bases, the J end by 3 bases, with 18 bases between.

This clonotype was observed at least ten times. The CDR3 loop reads CASSSGKDTQYF. The CDR3 nucleotides are TGTGCCAGCAGCTCGGGGAAGGATACGCAGTATTTT. This chain links TRBV13 with TRBJ2-3; D possibly corresponds to TRBD2 (5 bases). CDR1 PRHDT and CDR2 FYEKMQ come from the germline V gene (reference sequence). The CDR3 is 12 residues long. V shed 4 bases and J shed 6 bases, with 8 bases lying between them.

The chain joins TRBV19 to TRBJ2-3; D is undetermined. Per the germline V gene, CDR1 is LNHDA and CDR2 is SQIVND (reference sequence). Trimming removed 8 bases at V and 4 bases at J, with 13 bases between. This CDR3 has 13 amino acids. The CDR3 coding sequence is TGTGCCAGTGGTCGAGGCCAGCCAGATACGCAGTATTTT. Translating gives CASGRGQPDTQYF.

A word on this clonotype: Compared with germline, one end of the junction differs, possibly owing to a read error. CDR3 in amino acids: CASSQDRRGYGQYF. The CDR3 DNA follows: TGCGCCAGCAGCCAAGATCGTAGGGGATACGGGCAGTACTTC. The chain combines TRBV4-3 with TRBJ2-7; the D gene is possibly TRBD1 (5 bases). Germline CDR1 is LGHNA and CDR2 is YSLEER. The CDR3 length is 14 residues.